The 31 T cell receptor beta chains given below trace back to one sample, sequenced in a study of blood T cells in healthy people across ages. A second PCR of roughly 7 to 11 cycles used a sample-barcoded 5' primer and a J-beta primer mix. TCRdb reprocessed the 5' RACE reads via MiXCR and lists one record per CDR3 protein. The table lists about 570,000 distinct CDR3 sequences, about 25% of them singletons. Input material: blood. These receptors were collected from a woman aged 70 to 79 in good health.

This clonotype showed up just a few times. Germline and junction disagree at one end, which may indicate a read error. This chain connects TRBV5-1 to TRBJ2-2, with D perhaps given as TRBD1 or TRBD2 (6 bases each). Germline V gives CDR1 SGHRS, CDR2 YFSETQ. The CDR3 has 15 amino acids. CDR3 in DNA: TGTGCCAGCAGCTTGGGGGGCAGTAACACCGGGGAGCTGTTTTTT. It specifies CASSLGGSNTGELFF.

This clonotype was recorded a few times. The CDR3 bases are TGCAGTGCTACCGGCGGGACAGGGAGAGAAAAACTGTTTTTT. This sequence encodes CSATGGTGREKLFF. The chain recombines TRBV20-1 with TRBJ1-4, with 9 bases that match TRBD1. Losses at the gene ends were 4 bases for V and 8 bases for J; bases not matched to a gene: 8. The CDR3 spans 14 residues. The germline V gene encodes CDR1 DFQATT and CDR2 SNEGSKA (reference sequence).

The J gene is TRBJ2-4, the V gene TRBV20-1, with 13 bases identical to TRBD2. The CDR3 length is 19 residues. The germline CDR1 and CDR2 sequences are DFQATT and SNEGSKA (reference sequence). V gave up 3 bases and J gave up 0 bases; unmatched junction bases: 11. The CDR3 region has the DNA TGCAGTGCTAGGGATTCCACTAGCGGGGGGGCCTTAGCCAAAAACATTCAGTACTTC. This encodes CSARDSTSGGALAKNIQYF.

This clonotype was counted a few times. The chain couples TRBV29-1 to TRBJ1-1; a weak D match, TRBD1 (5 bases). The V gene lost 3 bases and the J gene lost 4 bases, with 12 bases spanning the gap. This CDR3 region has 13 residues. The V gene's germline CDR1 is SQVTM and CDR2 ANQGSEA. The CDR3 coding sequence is TGCAGCGTTGATCGGGGGAGCGCCACTGAAGCTTTCTTT. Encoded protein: CSVDRGSATEAFF.

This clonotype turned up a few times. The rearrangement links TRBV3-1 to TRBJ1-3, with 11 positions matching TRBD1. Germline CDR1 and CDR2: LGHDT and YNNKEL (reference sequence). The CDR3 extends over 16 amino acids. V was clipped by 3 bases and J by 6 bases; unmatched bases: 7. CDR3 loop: CASSHGQGAGENTIYF. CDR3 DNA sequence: TGTGCCAGCAGCCACGGACAGGGGGCAGGAGAAAACACCATATATTTT. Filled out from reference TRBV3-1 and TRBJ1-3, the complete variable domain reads DTAVSQTPKYLVTQMGNDKSIKCEQNLGHDTMYWYKQDSKKFLKIMFSYNNKELIINETVPNRFSPKSPDKAHLNLHINSLELGDSAVYFCASSHGQGAGENTIYFGEGSWLTVV.

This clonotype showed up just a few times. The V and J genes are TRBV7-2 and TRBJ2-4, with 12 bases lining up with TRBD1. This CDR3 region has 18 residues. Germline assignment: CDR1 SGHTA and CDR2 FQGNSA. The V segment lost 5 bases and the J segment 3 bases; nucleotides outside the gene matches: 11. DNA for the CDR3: TGTGCCAGCAGCACCCAAGGGGGGACAGGGGGCTTCAAAAACATTCAGTACTTC. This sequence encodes CASSTQGGTGGFKNIQYF.

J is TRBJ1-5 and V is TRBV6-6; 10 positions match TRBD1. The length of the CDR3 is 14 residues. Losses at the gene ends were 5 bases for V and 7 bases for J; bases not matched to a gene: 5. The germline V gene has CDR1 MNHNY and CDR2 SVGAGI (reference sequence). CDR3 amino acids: CASSKTGGRQPQHF. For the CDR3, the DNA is TGTGCCAGCAGTAAGACAGGGGGCCGACAGCCCCAGCATTTT.

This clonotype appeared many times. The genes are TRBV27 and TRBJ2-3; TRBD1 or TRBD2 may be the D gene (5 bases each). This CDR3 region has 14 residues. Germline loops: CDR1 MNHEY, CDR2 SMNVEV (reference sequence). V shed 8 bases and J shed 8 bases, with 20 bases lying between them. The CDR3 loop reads CASASRDHRRTQYF. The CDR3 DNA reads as TGTGCCAGCGCGTCTCGGGACCATCGACGTACGCAGTATTTT.

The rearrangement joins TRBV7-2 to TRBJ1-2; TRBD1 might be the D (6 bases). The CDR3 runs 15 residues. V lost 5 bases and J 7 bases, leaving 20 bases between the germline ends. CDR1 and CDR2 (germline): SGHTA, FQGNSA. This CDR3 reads CASSRGGPGLVGYTF. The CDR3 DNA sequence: TGTGCCAGCAGCCGAGGGGGACCCGGATTAGTTGGCTACACCTTC.

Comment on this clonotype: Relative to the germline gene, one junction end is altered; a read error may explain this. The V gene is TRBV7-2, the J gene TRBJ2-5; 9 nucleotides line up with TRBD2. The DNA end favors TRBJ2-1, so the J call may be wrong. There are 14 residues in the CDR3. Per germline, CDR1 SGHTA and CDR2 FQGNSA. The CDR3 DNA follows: TGTGCCAGCAGCCTAGCGGGGTGGAACAATGAGCAGTTCTTC. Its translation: CASSLAGWNNEQFF.

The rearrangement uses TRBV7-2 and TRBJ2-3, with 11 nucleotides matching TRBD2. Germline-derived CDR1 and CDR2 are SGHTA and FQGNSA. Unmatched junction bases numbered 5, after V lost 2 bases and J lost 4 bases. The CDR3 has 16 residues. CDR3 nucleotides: TGTGCCAGCAGCTTAATTAGCGGGGGGGTGCCAGATACGCAGTATTTT. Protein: CASSLISGGVPDTQYF.

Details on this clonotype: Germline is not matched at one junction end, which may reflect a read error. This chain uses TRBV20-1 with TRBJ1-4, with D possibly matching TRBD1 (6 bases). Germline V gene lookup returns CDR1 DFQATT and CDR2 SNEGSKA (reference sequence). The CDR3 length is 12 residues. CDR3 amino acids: CSAKQGGEKLFF. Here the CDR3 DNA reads TGTAGTGCTAAACAGGGAGGAGAAAAACTGTTTTTT.

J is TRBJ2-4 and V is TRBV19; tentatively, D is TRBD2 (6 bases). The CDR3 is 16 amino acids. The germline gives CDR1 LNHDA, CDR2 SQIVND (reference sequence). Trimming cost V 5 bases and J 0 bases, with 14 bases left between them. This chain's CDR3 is CASSPQRVLAKNIQYF. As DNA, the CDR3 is TGTGCCAGTAGTCCGCAGCGGGTTCTAGCCAAAAACATTCAGTACTTC.

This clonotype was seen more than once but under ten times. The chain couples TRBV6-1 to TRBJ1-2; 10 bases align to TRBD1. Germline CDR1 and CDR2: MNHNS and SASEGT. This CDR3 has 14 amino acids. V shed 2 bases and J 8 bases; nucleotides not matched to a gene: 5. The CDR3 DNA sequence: TGTGCCAGCAGTGAAACGGACAGGGGGTACGGCTACACCTTC. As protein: CASSETDRGYGYTF.

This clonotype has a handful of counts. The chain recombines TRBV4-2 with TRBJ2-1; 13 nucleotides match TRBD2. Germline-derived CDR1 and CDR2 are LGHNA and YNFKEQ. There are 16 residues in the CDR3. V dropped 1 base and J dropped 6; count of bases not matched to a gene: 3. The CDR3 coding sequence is TGTGCCAGCAGCCAAGCCGGGACTAGCGGGATCAATGAGCAGTTCTTC. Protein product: CASSQAGTSGINEQFF.

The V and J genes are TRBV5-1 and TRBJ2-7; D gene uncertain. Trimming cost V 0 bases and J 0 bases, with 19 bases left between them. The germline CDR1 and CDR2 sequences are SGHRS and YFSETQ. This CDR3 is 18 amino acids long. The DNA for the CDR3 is TGCGCCAGCAGCTTGGACGGTGGGCCCTACAAGAGCTCCTACGAGCAGTACTTC. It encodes CASSLDGGPYKSSYEQYF.

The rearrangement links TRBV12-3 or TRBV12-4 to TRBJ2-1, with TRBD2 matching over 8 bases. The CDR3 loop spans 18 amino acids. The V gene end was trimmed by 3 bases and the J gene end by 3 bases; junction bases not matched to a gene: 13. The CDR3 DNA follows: TGTGCCAGCAGTTTTGTTCGGGCGGGGGGCCACCTCTACAATGAGCAGTTCTTC. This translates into CASSFVRAGGHLYNEQFF.

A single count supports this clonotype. The CDR3 sequence is CASTYRGLTDTQYF. CDR3 DNA: TGCGCCAGCACCTACAGGGGGTTGACAGATACGCAGTATTTT. The chain has TRBV5-1 and TRBJ2-3, with TRBD1 matching 8 bases. The CDR3 runs 14 residues. Germline V gene sequence: CDR1 SGHRS, CDR2 YFSETQ. V shed 6 bases and J 3 bases; nucleotides not matched to a gene: 6.

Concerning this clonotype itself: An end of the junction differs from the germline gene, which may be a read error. In nucleotides, the CDR3 is TGCGCCAGCAGCCAAAGAGGGGCGAGGCCCTACGAGCAGTACTTC. Amino acid sequence: CASSQRGARPYEQYF. The chain couples TRBV3-1 to TRBJ2-7, with D perhaps assigned TRBD1 or TRBD2 (5 bases each). The germline CDR1 and CDR2 sequences are LGHDT and YNNKEL (reference sequence). CDR3 length: 15 residues.

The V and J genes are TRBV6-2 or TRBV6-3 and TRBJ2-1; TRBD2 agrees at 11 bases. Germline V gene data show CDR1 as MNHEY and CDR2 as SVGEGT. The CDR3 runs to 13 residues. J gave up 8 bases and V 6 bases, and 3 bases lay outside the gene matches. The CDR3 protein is CASRLAGGDEQFF. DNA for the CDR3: TGTGCCAGCAGATTAGCGGGGGGGGATGAGCAGTTCTTC.

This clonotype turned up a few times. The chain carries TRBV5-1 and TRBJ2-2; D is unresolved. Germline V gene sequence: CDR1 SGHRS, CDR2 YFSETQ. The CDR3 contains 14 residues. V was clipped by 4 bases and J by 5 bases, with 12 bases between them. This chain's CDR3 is CASSAGSPTGELFF. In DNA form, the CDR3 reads TGCGCCAGCAGCGCTGGGTCTCCGACCGGGGAGCTGTTTTTT.

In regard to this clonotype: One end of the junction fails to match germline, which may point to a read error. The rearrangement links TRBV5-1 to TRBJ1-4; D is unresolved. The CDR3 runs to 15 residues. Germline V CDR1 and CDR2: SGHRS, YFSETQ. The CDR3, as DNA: TGCGCCAGCAGCTTGGCAGCCTCAACTAATGAGAAACTGTTTTTT. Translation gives CASSLAASTNEKLFF.

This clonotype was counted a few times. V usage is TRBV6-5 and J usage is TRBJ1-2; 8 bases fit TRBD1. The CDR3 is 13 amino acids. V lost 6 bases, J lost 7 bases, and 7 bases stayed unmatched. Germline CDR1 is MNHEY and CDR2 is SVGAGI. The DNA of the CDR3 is TGTGCCAGCAGCCCTCAGGGGGCGATTGGCTACACCTTC. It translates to CASSPQGAIGYTF.

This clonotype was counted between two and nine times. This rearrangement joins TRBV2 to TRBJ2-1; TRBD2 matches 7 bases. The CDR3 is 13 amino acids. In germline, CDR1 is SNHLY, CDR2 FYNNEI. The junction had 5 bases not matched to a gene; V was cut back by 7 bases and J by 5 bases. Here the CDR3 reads CASTRDYHNEQFF. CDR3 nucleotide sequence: TGTGCCAGCACCCGGGACTACCACAATGAGCAGTTCTTC.

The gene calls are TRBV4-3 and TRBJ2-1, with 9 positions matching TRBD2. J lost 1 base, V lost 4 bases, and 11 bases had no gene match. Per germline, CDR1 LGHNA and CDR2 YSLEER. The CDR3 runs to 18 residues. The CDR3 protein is CASSRSSGGDRSYNEQFF. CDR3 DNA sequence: TGCGCCAGCAGCCGCAGTAGCGGGGGAGATAGGTCCTACAATGAGCAGTTCTTC.

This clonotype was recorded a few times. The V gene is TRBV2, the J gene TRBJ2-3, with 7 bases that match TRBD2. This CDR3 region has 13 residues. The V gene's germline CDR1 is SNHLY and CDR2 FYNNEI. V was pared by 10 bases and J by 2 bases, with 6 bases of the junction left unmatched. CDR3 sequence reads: CATKGGNTDTQYF. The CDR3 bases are TGTGCCACCAAGGGAGGGAACACAGATACGCAGTATTTT.

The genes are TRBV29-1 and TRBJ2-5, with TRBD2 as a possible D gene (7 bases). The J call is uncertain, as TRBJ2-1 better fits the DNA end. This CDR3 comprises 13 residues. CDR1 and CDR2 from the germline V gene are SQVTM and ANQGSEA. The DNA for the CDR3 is TGCAGCGAACGTCGGGGGGCCTTGGATGAGCAGTTCTTC. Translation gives CSERRGALDEQFF.

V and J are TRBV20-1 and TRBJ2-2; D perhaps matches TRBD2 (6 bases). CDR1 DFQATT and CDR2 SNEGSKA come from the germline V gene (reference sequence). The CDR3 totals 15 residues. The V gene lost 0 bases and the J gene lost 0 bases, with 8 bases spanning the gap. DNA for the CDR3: TGCAGTGCTAGAGATGCTAGCGCGAACACCGGGGAGCTGTTTTTT. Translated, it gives CSARDASANTGELFF.

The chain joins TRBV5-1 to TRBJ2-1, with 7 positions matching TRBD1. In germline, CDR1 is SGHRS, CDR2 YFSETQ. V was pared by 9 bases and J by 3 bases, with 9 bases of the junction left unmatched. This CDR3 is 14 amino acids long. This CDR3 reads CANRQGGLYNEQFF. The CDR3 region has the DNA TGCGCCAACAGACAGGGCGGGCTCTACAATGAGCAGTTCTTC.

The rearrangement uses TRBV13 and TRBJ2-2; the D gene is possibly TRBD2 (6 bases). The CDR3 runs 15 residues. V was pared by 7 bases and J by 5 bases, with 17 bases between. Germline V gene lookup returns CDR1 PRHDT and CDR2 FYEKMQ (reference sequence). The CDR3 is CASKLAQLQTGELFF. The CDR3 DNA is TGTGCCAGCAAACTAGCACAGCTTCAAACCGGGGAGCTGTTTTTT. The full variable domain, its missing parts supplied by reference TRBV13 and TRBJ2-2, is AAGVIQSPRHLIKEKRETATLKCYPIPRHDTVYWYQQGPGQDPQFLISFYEKMQSDKGSIPDRFSAQQFSDYHSELNMSSLELGDSALYFCASKLAQLQTGELFFGEGSRLTVL.

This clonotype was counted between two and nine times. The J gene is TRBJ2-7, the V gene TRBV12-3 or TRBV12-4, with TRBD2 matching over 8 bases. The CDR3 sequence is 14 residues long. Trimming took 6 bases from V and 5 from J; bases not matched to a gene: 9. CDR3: CASRGTSRTDEQYF. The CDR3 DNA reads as TGTGCCAGCAGGGGGACTAGTAGGACCGACGAGCAGTACTTC.